This entry describes one T cell receptor beta chain. Its antigen is unknown. The CDR3 is made up of 13 amino acids. Germline V CDR1 and CDR2: MNHEY, SMNVEV (reference sequence). Trimming pared 3 bases from V and 3 bases from J, leaving 6 bases between. Sequenced by immunoSEQ multiplex PCR; TCRdb stores in-frame clones only, minus some. The repertoire holds fewer than 85,000 clones, with 80% to 90% as singletons. The record originates from a study of T cell responses to AZD1222 COVID-19 vaccine. Study-wide points: Clonal diversity was possibly underestimated, and white British individuals and females predominated among donors. After two AZD1222 doses, spike-specific TCR breadth and depth rose versus day 0.

The chain uses TRBV27 and TRBJ2-1; the D is unclear. This sample comprised peripheral blood, obtained on day 0 of AZD1222 vaccination. This TCR derives from an adult in good health. The CDR3 sequence is CASSFALYNEQFF. CDR3 sequence (DNA): TGTGCCAGCAGTTTTGCCCTCTACAATGAGCAGTTCTTC.